This TCR beta chain was profiled in a study of blood T cell repertoires in COVID-19. Study details: Donors in the United States, Italy and Spain gave samples during acute or convalescent COVID-19.

In the original processing: Nucleated cell number was recorded as an estimate derived from reference gene primer amplification. Using immunoSEQ multiplex PCR, the repertoire was profiled, and TCRdb retains in-frame clones only, with some absent. V and J calls and clone size come straight from that table; D and trimming were deduced from the DNA. Found here are 230,000 or so clones, about 90% of them singletons; the top ten hold under 2%. This CDR3 region has 14 residues. After removal of 4 bases from V and 7 bases from J, the junction contained 9 bases not matched to a gene. The germline V gene has CDR1 GTSNPN and CDR2 SVGIG (reference sequence).

This chain joins TRBV30 and TRBJ2-7; 11 bases match TRBD2. This sequence originates from a man aged 40-49 years with active or convalescent COVID-19. The source material was peripheral blood. Written as DNA, the CDR3 is TGTGCCTGGACTCCTGGGACTAGCGGAAAAGAGCAGTACTTC. This gives the protein CAWTPGTSGKEQYF.